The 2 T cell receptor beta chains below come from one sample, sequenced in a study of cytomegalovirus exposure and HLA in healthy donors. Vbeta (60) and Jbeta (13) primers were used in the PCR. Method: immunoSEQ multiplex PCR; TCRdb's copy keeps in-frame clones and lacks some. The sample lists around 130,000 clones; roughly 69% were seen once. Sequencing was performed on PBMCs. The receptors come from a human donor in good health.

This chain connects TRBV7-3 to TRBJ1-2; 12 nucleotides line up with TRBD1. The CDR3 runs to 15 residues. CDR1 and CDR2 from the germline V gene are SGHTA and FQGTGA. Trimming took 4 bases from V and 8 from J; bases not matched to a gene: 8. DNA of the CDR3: TGTGCCAGCAGCTCCTCCGGGACAGGGGGCGAAGGCTACACCTTC. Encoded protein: CASSSSGTGGEGYTF.

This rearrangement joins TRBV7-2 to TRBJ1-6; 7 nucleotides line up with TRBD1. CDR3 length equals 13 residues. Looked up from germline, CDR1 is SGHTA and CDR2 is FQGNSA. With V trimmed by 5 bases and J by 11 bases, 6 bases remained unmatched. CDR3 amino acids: CASSPDRDPPLHF. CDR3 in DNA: TGTGCCAGCAGCCCAGACAGGGATCCACCCCTCCACTTT.